The clone carrying this TCR delta chain has only a few counts. As yet, its antigen is unknown. With a far larger clone one base away, a read error is the likely cause. The same CDR3 can be traced to other DNA sequences in this sample. This specimen belongs to a study of γδ T cells in repeated Plasmodium falciparum infection. Turning to the study itself: Donors had four controlled P. falciparum NF54 infections over about 640 days.

Study outcomes and limitations: Over time and infection, Vgamma9/Vdelta2+ repertoires remained highly stable and polyclonal.

Gammadelta T cells were flow-sorted from PBMC into Vgamma9/Vdelta2+ and Vdelta2-negative populations for bulk analysis. TCRdb called clones anew from the multiplex PCR reads with CATT. The sample has around 86,000 delta-chain clones, approximately 1.5% seen once. The V gene's germline CDR1 is GEAIGNYY and CDR2 EKD. V lost 0 bases and J lost 8, with 18 bases in between. The CDR3 totals 15 residues. This sequence joins TRDV2 and TRDJ1; maybe TRDD3 (6 bases). TCRdb does not report a J gene; here it was assigned by matching the DNA to germline references. The sequence was obtained from a pool of human donors (malaria-infected and uninfected, not separated). What was sequenced was gamma-delta T cells from blood. The CDR3 reads CACDTVGGPNDKLIF. The CDR3 region has the DNA TGTGCCTGTGACACCGTAGGGGGACCCAACGACAAACTCATCTTT.